This record concerns one T cell receptor (beta chain) sequence. As yet, its antigen is unknown. 5'RACE template switching added a universal primer site and UMIs to TCR cDNA. TCRdb called the 5' RACE reads again in MiXCR, with one record for every CDR3 protein. This sample carries 400,000 to 650,000 distinct CDR3 sequences, 21% of them seen once, and the ten largest clones take about a sixth. The record originates from a study of T cells after yellow fever vaccination. Study details: The authors prepared low-cell-number fractions using SMART-Seq v4 Ultra Low Input.

Study outcomes and limitations: Abundant clonotypes from the bulk population could get into FACS-sorted repertoires as contaminants.

The origin of this receptor is a man between 18 and 29 years old who received the YFV17D yellow fever vaccine. Source: PBMCs, taken roughly 23 days after the first yellow fever vaccination.

In DNA, the CDR3 is TGCAGTGCTGTTTTCCGAGACAGCGGGAACATTCAGTACTTC. Translated: CSAVFRDSGNIQYF. The gene calls are TRBV20-1 and TRBJ2-4; TRBD2 is a possible D gene (6 bases). The CDR3 is made up of 14 amino acids. Germline CDR1 is DFQATT and CDR2 is SNEGSKA (reference sequence). Trimming took off 5 bases at V and 7 bases at J, with 18 bases between the two ends.